This T cell receptor beta chain is drawn from a study of shared clonotypes between healthy human individuals. Study observations and caveats: Researchers found naive subsets generally carried larger estimated richness than memory subsets. The study's rarefaction showed incomplete sorted-subset sequencing despite large depth.

TCRdb's copy holds only in-frame clones and misses some; the assay was immunoSEQ multiplex PCR. The sample has 2 million to 2.5 million clones, around 95% seen once; the top ten hold 0.1% to 0.15%. Within Nashville, Tennessee resided all donors, each a Caucasian adult. A word on this clone: Its specificity is not known.

This clonotype was obtained from a man between 18 and 35 years old in good health. Source material: naive CD4+ T cells sorted from blood. Subset in this sample: CD45RA+ positively selected.

CDR3 sequence: CASSLRTGGHGTQYF. In DNA form, the CDR3 reads TGTGCCAGCAGCCTCCGGACAGGAGGTCATGGTACGCAGTATTTT. This chain uses TRBV5-6 with TRBJ2-3, with TRBD1 identical over 7 bases. Germline trimming cut 4 bases from V and 8 bases from J; bases unmatched to any gene: 13. This CDR3 spans 15 amino acids. Germline assignment: CDR1 SGHDT and CDR2 YYEEEE.